This T cell receptor beta chain was identified in a study of T cell repertoires in cytomegalovirus infection. Turning to the study itself: Public TCR beta signatures marked donors with CMV infection and the matching HLA.

TCRdb reprocessed the reads with MiXCR, giving one entry per CDR3 protein. This table has more than 200,000 distinct CDR3 sequences, less than 9.5% appearing once. V shed 2 bases and J shed 2 bases, with 20 bases lying between them. Germline-derived CDR1 and CDR2 are SGHTA and FQGNSA. This CDR3 region has 18 residues. The clonotype originates from a human donor in good health (CMV status not recorded). Some clones in this sample may be carry-over from other donors' samples. The sample taken for sequencing was PBMCs. The chain couples TRBV7-2 to TRBJ2-3, with D perhaps being TRBD1 or TRBD2 (5 bases each). CDR3 nucleotides: TGTGCCAGCAGCTTAAAGGCTCTCGCCAGTGGGACCACAGATACGCAGTATTTT. Translation gives CASSLKALASGTTDTQYF.